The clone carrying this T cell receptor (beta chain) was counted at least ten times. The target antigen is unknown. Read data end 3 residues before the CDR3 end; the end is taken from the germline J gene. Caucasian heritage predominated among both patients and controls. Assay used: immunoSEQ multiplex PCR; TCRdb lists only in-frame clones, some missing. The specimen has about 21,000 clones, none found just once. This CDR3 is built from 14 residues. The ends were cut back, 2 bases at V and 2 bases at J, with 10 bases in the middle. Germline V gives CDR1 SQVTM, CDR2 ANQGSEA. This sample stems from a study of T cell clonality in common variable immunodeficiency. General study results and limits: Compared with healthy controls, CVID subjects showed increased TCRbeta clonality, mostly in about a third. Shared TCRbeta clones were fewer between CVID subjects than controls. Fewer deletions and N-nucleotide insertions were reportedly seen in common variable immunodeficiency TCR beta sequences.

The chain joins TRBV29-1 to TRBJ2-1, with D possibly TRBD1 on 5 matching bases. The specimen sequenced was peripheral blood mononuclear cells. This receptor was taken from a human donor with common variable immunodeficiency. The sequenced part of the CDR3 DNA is TGCAGCGTTGAAAGCCCAGGGCCCTACAATGAG. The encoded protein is CSVESPGPYNE. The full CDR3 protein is CSVESPGPYNEQFF.